The source of this TCR beta chain is a study of blood T cells in healthy people across ages. Whole-study results and caveats: In older individuals, TCR beta diversity per million T cells was lower, falling roughly linearly with age.

In regard to this clonotype: The antigen remains unidentified.

Alongside a J-beta primer mix, a sample-barcoded 5' primer served in a second PCR lasting about 6 to 12 cycles. MiXCR, run by TCRdb on the 5' RACE reads, gives a single entry per CDR3 protein. Found here are hundreds of thousands of distinct CDR3 sequences, around 42% of them singletons; the top ten hold approximately 20%. CDR3 length: 16 residues. Germline CDR1 and CDR2: GTSNPN and SVGIG (reference sequence). V trimming: 3 bases; J trimming: 2 bases; junction bases outside the gene matches: 9. This sequence joins TRBV30 and TRBJ2-5; TRBD2 matches 10 bases. The sample was blood. The source of this sequence is a man in his 60s in good health. The CDR3: CAWRPKGLATQETQYF. CDR3 DNA sequence: TGTGCCTGGAGACCCAAGGGACTAGCGACACAAGAGACCCAGTACTTC. The complete variable domain, with remaining parts taken from reference TRBV30 and TRBJ2-5, reads SQTIHQWPATLVQPVGSPLSLECTVEGTSNPNLYWYRQAAGRGLQLLFYSVGIGQISSEVPQNLSASRPQDRQFILSSKKLLLSDSGFYLCAWRPKGLATQETQYFGPGTRLLVL.